The 28 T cell receptor beta chains below were found in one sample sequenced in a study of identical twins. Via MiXCR, TCRdb re-called the 5' RACE reads, giving one row per CDR3 protein. The table includes under 900,000 distinct CDR3 sequences, 9% to 15% detected once. These data also featured in a second study, about yellow fever vaccine responses in identical twins.

Input material: PBMCs. These TCRs come from a woman younger than 30 in good health.

This clonotype showed up many times. The chain is built from TRBV7-8 and TRBJ2-2; no firm D call. The CDR3 length is 13 residues. The germline CDR1 and CDR2 sequences are SGHVS and FQNEAQ. V dropped 1 base and J dropped 5 bases, with 5 bases sitting between them. CDR3 DNA sequence: TGTGCCAGCAGCTTAGTAAAAACCGGGGAGCTGTTTTTT. This translates into CASSLVKTGELFF.

The chain is built from TRBV27 and TRBJ2-6, with D unresolved. The germline V gene encodes CDR1 MNHEY and CDR2 SMNVEV (reference sequence). CDR3 length equals 16 residues. Between the trimmed V and J ends, which lost 6 bases and 4 bases, there was a span of 16 bases. CDR3 coding DNA: TGTGCCAGCAGCCGTTTATCGGGTTCCGGGGCCAACGTCCTGACTTTC. Translating gives CASSRLSGSGANVLTF.

This clonotype was seen once. The chain has TRBV6-5 and TRBJ2-7, with TRBD2 matching over 9 bases. This CDR3 has 15 amino acids. Germline V CDR1 and CDR2: MNHEY, SVGAGI. After removal of 6 bases from V and 5 bases from J, the junction contained 11 bases not matched to a gene. DNA of the CDR3: TGTGCCAGCAGCACTCGGCGGGAGGGTTCCCACGAGCAGTACTTC. Its translation is CASSTRREGSHEQYF.

In this sample, this clonotype turned up a few times. The chain uses TRBV3-1 and TRBJ1-6; D may be TRBD1 (5 bases). Trimming cost V 0 bases and J 10 bases, with 13 bases left between them. The CDR3 has 15 residues. From germline, CDR1 is LGHDT and CDR2 YNNKEL (reference sequence). The CDR3 DNA follows: TGTGCCAGCAGCCAAGACCGCGCAGGGCGGTCACCCCTCCACTTT. It yields the protein CASSQDRAGRSPLHF. The entire variable domain, with the rest obtained from reference TRBV3-1 and TRBJ1-6, is as follows: DTAVSQTPKYLVTQMGNDKSIKCEQNLGHDTMYWYKQDSKKFLKIMFSYNNKELIINETVPNRFSPKSPDKAHLNLHINSLELGDSAVYFCASSQDRAGRSPLHFGNGTRLTVT.

This clonotype appeared many times. The chain couples TRBV12-3 or TRBV12-4 to TRBJ1-1; D is unresolved. Trimming stripped 0 bases from V and 3 bases from J, with 5 bases between. CDR3 length: 13 amino acids. This CDR3 is CASSLAEYTEAFF. In nucleotides, the CDR3 is TGTGCCAGCAGTTTAGCGGAATACACTGAAGCTTTCTTT.

This clonotype was counted only a few times. The gene calls are TRBV11-3 and TRBJ2-2, with 9 bases lining up with TRBD2. The J segment lost 3 bases and the V segment lost 5 bases, leaving 4 bases of the junction unmatched. This CDR3 region has 15 residues. Looked up from germline, CDR1 is SGHNT and CDR2 is YENEEA. The CDR3, as DNA: TGTGCCAGCAGCCCTAGCGGGGCGGACACCGGGGAGCTGTTTTTT. This translates into CASSPSGADTGELFF.

V is TRBV6-1 and J is TRBJ1-3, with 8 bases fitting TRBD1. The CDR3 extends over 21 amino acids. CDR1 and CDR2 from the germline V gene are MNHNS and SASEGT. V shed 3 bases, J shed 0 bases, and the junction held 19 bases outside the gene matches. CDR3 in DNA: TGTGCCAGCAGTGAGTTCTCCGGTCAGGGGGCGAAGATTATCTCTGGAAACACCATATATTTT. This translates into CASSEFSGQGAKIISGNTIYF.

A remark on this clonotype: This CDR3 fails to terminate in the conserved phenylalanine or tryptophan, so it likely reflects a read error. The chain uses TRBV7-3 and TRBJ2-2, with D possibly being TRBD1 or TRBD2 (5 bases each). Between the trimmed V and J ends, which lost 5 bases and 4 bases, there was a span of 8 bases. This CDR3 comprises 13 residues. Per the germline V gene, CDR1 is SGHTA and CDR2 is FQGTGA. CDR3 bases: TGTGCCAGCAGCCCAGGGACCACCGGGGAGCTGTTTCTT. This gives the protein CASSPGTTGELFL.

V and J are TRBV28 and TRBJ2-7; 11 positions agree with TRBD2. The length of the CDR3 is 15 residues. V shed 6 bases and J 2 bases; nucleotides not matched to a gene: 6. Per germline, CDR1 MDHEN and CDR2 SYDVKM. CDR3 DNA: TGTGCCAGCAGCCCGGGACTAGCGGACCCCTACGAGCAGTACGTC. Translated: CASSPGLADPYEQYV.

The gene calls are TRBV2 and TRBJ2-3, with TRBD1 matching over 7 bases. The CDR3 consists of 14 residues. V shed 5 bases and J 4 bases; nucleotides not matched to a gene: 6. Germline CDR1 SNHLY, CDR2 FYNNEI. CDR3 sequence (DNA): TGTGCCAGCAGTCGGAGAGGGGGCGCAGATACGCAGTATTTT. Its protein product is CASSRRGGADTQYF.

This clonotype was observed a handful of times. This chain links TRBV20-1 with TRBJ2-5, with 11 bases lining up with TRBD2. Germline V gene sequence: CDR1 DFQATT, CDR2 SNEGSKA (reference sequence). With 4 bases clipped from V and 2 bases from J, the junction kept 6 bases outside the gene matches. The CDR3 totals 15 residues. The CDR3 reads CSATTLAGGQETQYF. CDR3 bases: TGCAGTGCTACTACGCTAGCGGGGGGTCAAGAGACCCAGTACTTC.

The chain links TRBV28 to TRBJ2-7; D perhaps matches TRBD1 (5 bases). Germline lookup yields CDR1 MDHEN and CDR2 SYDVKM. The CDR3 has 16 residues. Trimming left V 6 bases short and J 2 bases short, with 20 bases between. The CDR3 loop reads CASRITGHSITYEQYF. The CDR3, as DNA: TGTGCCAGCAGAATTACAGGACACTCTATCACCTACGAGCAGTACTTC.

This clonotype was detected a few times. The rearrangement links TRBV7-2 to TRBJ2-1; 9 nucleotides agree with TRBD2. The CDR3 length is 16 residues. The germline V gene encodes CDR1 SGHTA and CDR2 FQGNSA. V lost 3 bases and J lost 1; bases outside the gene matches: 4. Here the CDR3 reads CASSFAGGASYNEQFF. CDR3 nucleotides: TGTGCCAGCAGCTTTGCGGGGGGGGCATCCTACAATGAGCAGTTCTTC.

This clonotype has only a few counts. V usage is TRBV18 and J usage is TRBJ1-1, with D tentatively TRBD1 (5 bases). Per the germline V gene, CDR1 is KGHSH and CDR2 is LQKENI. V lost 3 bases and J 4 bases, leaving 12 bases between the germline ends. The CDR3 consists of 14 residues. The CDR3 DNA sequence: TGTGCCAGCTCACCCCCGGTGGGGGGCACTGAAGCTTTCTTT. Its translation is CASSPPVGGTEAFF.

In this sample, this clonotype turned up a few times. The chain combines TRBV14 with TRBJ1-1; no clear D. The V and J ends lost 6 bases and 0 bases respectively, with 8 bases between them. This CDR3 region has 13 residues. Germline assignment: CDR1 SGHDN and CDR2 FVKESK. The CDR3 bases are TGTGCCAGCAGATTTTCCGTGAACACTGAAGCTTTCTTT. Residues: CASRFSVNTEAFF.

The chain combines TRBV4-1 with TRBJ1-4, with 7 positions matching TRBD1. Looked up from germline, CDR1 is MGHRA and CDR2 is YSYEKL. With V trimmed by 2 bases and J by 3 bases, 3 bases remained unmatched. This CDR3 is 15 amino acids long. The CDR3 sequence: CASSQLTGPNEKLFF. DNA for the CDR3: TGCGCCAGCAGCCAACTGACAGGGCCTAATGAAAAACTGTTTTTT.

This clonotype appeared a few times. This chain joins TRBV11-2 and TRBJ1-2, with 7 bases lining up with TRBD1. V was pared by 5 bases and J by 3 bases, with 6 bases of the junction left unmatched. Germline CDR1 SGHAT, CDR2 FQNNGV. CDR3 size: 14 residues. The CDR3 is CASSPYGTDYGYTF. CDR3 in DNA: TGTGCCAGCAGCCCCTATGGGACAGACTATGGCTACACCTTC.

The chain carries TRBV27 and TRBJ2-5; D gene uncertain. Germline V gene data show CDR1 as MNHEY and CDR2 as SMNVEV (reference sequence). The CDR3 loop spans 13 amino acids. Trimming stripped 7 bases from V and 5 bases from J, with 14 bases between. For the CDR3, the DNA is TGTGCCAGCACCACCGGGCCTGGGGAGACCCAGTACTTC. Translated, it gives CASTTGPGETQYF.

This clonotype has a count of ten or more. V gene TRBV13 combines with J gene TRBJ2-3; 9 bases agree with TRBD2. CDR1 PRHDT and CDR2 FYEKMQ come from the germline V gene (reference sequence). Germline trimming cut 5 bases from V and 2 bases from J; bases unmatched to any gene: 11. There are 17 residues in the CDR3. DNA of the CDR3: TGTGCCAGCAGCCCCTCTAGCGGGGAAACGGCCACAGATACGCAGTATTTT. It codes for CASSPSSGETATDTQYF.

The chain joins TRBV20-1 to TRBJ2-2, with unresolved D. Trimming left V 8 bases short and J 0 bases short, with 10 bases between. Germline CDR1 reads DFQATT; CDR2 reads SNEGSKA (reference sequence). The CDR3 contains 13 residues. CDR3 bases: TGCAGTTATATCGAATCGAACACCGGGGAGCTGTTTTTT. Protein product: CSYIESNTGELFF.

The V and J genes are TRBV20-1 and TRBJ2-7; D is uncertain. Looked up from germline, CDR1 is DFQATT and CDR2 is SNEGSKA (reference sequence). The CDR3 is made up of 13 amino acids. The V and J ends lost 5 bases and 6 bases respectively, with 17 bases between them. The CDR3 region is CSAGRQKGSEQYF. CDR3 DNA sequence: TGCAGTGCTGGACGCCAAAAGGGCTCCGAGCAGTACTTC.

V is TRBV25-1 and J is TRBJ2-2, with D tentatively TRBD1 (6 bases). The CDR3 has 15 residues. V gave up 3 bases and J gave up 3 bases, with 11 bases separating them. The germline V gene has CDR1 MGHDK and CDR2 SYGVNS. The DNA for the CDR3 is TGTGCCAGCAGTGACCCCCACAGGGACACCGGGGAGCTGTTTTTT. Translated: CASSDPHRDTGELFF.

The chain is built from TRBV3-1 and TRBJ1-2; D perhaps matches TRBD1 (6 bases). V lost 1 base and J 2 bases, leaving 17 bases between the germline ends. CDR1 is LGHDT and CDR2 is YNNKEL in the germline V gene (reference sequence). The CDR3 is made up of 17 amino acids. In DNA form, the CDR3 reads TGTGCCAGCAGCCAAGCCTGGGAAGGCACAGGGAACTATGGCTACACCTTC. This sequence encodes CASSQAWEGTGNYGYTF. Supplemented by reference TRBV3-1 and TRBJ1-2, the full variable domain reads DTAVSQTPKYLVTQMGNDKSIKCEQNLGHDTMYWYKQDSKKFLKIMFSYNNKELIINETVPNRFSPKSPDKAHLNLHINSLELGDSAVYFCASSQAWEGTGNYGYTFGSGTRLTVV.

This clonotype was seen a handful of times. The chain uses TRBV12-3 or TRBV12-4 and TRBJ1-6; a weak D match, TRBD1 (6 bases). The length of the CDR3 is 15 residues. The V end lost 3 bases, the J end lost 10 bases, and 16 bases lay between the germline ends. Written as DNA, the CDR3 is TGTGCCAGCAGTTTGCGGGGGGCGATCGGATCACCCCTCCACTTT. Translating gives CASSLRGAIGSPLHF.

The rearrangement links TRBV2 to TRBJ2-7, with TRBD2 matching over 13 bases. The CDR3 loop spans 15 amino acids. Trimming at V came to 7 bases and at J to 0 bases, leaving 3 bases not matched to a gene. The germline V gene encodes CDR1 SNHLY and CDR2 FYNNEI. This CDR3 is CASIRLAGGSYEQYF. CDR3 coding DNA: TGTGCCAGCATCCGACTAGCGGGAGGCTCCTACGAGCAGTACTTC. Full variable domain (remainder filled in from reference TRBV2 and TRBJ2-7): EPEVTQTPSHQVTQMGQEVILRCVPISNHLYFYWYRQILGQKVEFLVSFYNNEISEKSEIFDDQFSVERPDGSNFTLKIRSTKLEDSAMYFCASIRLAGGSYEQYFGPGTRLTVT.

This clonotype has only a few counts. The J gene is TRBJ2-1, the V gene TRBV5-1; D is perhaps TRBD1 or TRBD2 (5 bases each). This CDR3 is built from 17 residues. Germline CDR1 is SGHRS and CDR2 is YFSETQ. The V and J ends lost 0 bases and 3 bases respectively, with 16 bases between them. The CDR3, as DNA: TGCGCCAGCAGCTTGGCCCTGGTGGGGGAGTTCTACAATGAGCAGTTCTTC. This sequence encodes CASSLALVGEFYNEQFF.

V and J are TRBV7-9 and TRBJ1-1; the D is unclear. Germline V gene sequence: CDR1 SEHNR, CDR2 FQNEAQ (reference sequence). The CDR3 consists of 14 residues. Trimming removed 3 bases from V and 5 bases from J, with 13 bases in between. CDR3 region: CASSLGFAMTEAFF. CDR3 nucleotide sequence: TGTGCCAGCAGCTTGGGGTTTGCGATGACTGAAGCTTTCTTT.

The CDR3 sequence: CASSHRPVSGYTF. The CDR3 DNA follows: TGTGCCAGCAGCCACCGACCGGTTAGTGGCTACACCTTC. The genes are TRBV12-3 or TRBV12-4 and TRBJ1-2, with D unresolved. V lost 6 bases and J lost 7, with 15 bases in between. There are 13 residues in the CDR3.